The next 20 T cell receptor beta chains were all read from a single sample in a study of Graves' ophthalmopathy and Graves' hyperthyroidism. TCR beta CDR3 amplification used RNA transcripts. Second-round multiplex PCR came after a first-round RT-PCR that employed HTBI primers. MiXCR was run by TCRdb on the multiplex PCR reads, yielding one entry per CDR3 protein. Of fewer than 650,000 distinct CDR3 sequences in the sample, 22% were seen once. Sequenced: peripheral blood. The receptors originated from a woman aged 18-29 years with stable Graves' hyperthyroidism. Some clones in this sample may be carry-over from other donors' samples.

This clonotype was recorded many times. V is TRBV5-1 and J is TRBJ2-2, with TRBD2 as a possible D gene (5 bases). Germline V gene lookup returns CDR1 SGHRS and CDR2 YFSETQ. The ends were cut back, 0 bases at V and 7 bases at J, with 10 bases in the middle. This CDR3 contains 14 residues. The CDR3 here is CASSLGTARGELFF. CDR3 nucleotide sequence: TGCGCCAGCAGCTTGGGGACTGCTCGCGGGGAGCTGTTTTTT. The complete variable domain, with remaining parts taken from reference TRBV5-1 and TRBJ2-2, reads KAGVTQTPRYLIKTRGQQVTLSCSPISGHRSVSWYQQTPGQGLQFLFEYFSETQRNKGNFPGRFSGRQFSNSRSEMNVSTLELGDSALYLCASSLGTARGELFFGEGSRLTVL.

V and J are TRBV20-1 and TRBJ1-6, with 7 bases lining up with TRBD1. There are 15 residues in the CDR3. Germline lookup yields CDR1 DFQATT and CDR2 SNEGSKA (reference sequence). The V gene end was trimmed by 2 bases and the J gene end by 10 bases; junction bases not matched to a gene: 11. As DNA, the CDR3 is TGCAGTGCTAGAACAGGGGTGTCCCGAGCATCACCCCTCCACTTT. It yields the protein CSARTGVSRASPLHF.

The chain has TRBV7-8 and TRBJ1-2; D may be TRBD1 (6 bases). V lost 5 bases and J lost 4, with 20 bases in between. The germline V gene encodes CDR1 SGHVS and CDR2 FQNEAQ. The CDR3 loop spans 16 amino acids. The CDR3 protein is CASSHRNAGAFYGYTF. The CDR3 nucleotides read TGTGCCAGCAGCCACAGGAATGCAGGGGCCTTCTATGGCTACACCTTC.

This clonotype was found a few times. A much larger clone differs from this one at a single base, so this may be a read error. The rearrangement joins TRBV7-2 to TRBJ2-4; 8 positions agree with TRBD1. The length of the CDR3 is 15 residues. The germline V gene encodes CDR1 SGHTA and CDR2 FQGNSA. V gave up 5 bases and J gave up 14 bases; unmatched junction bases: 17. CDR3 residues: CASSPLGTGQETKYF. Written as DNA, the CDR3 is TGTGCCAGCAGCCCCCTAGGGACAGGTCAAGAGACCAAGTACTTC.

Ten or more counts support this clonotype. The chain has TRBV5-1 and TRBJ2-7, with D tentatively TRBD1 or TRBD2 (5 bases each). Between the trimmed V and J ends, which lost 0 bases and 3 bases, there was a span of 16 bases. Germline values: CDR1 SGHRS, CDR2 YFSETQ. The CDR3 runs to 16 residues. The CDR3 sequence is CASSLEGTRALYEQYF. The CDR3 bases are TGCGCCAGCAGCTTGGAAGGGACCAGGGCCCTCTACGAGCAGTACTTC.

This clonotype was seen many times. CDR3 region: CASRSQGASQPQHF. CDR3 nucleotide sequence: TGTGCCAGCAGATCACAGGGGGCGAGTCAGCCCCAGCATTTT. The V and J genes are TRBV19 and TRBJ1-5; TRBD1 matches 9 bases. Trimming cost V 9 bases and J 6 bases; bases outside gene matches: 9. Germline CDR1 and CDR2: LNHDA and SQIVND (reference sequence). The CDR3 is made up of 14 amino acids.

The table lists this clonotype with a few counts. This chain connects TRBV30 to TRBJ2-7, with 10 nucleotides matching TRBD1. Germline trimming cut 1 base from V and 5 bases from J; bases unmatched to any gene: 2. Germline V CDR1 and CDR2: GTSNPN, SVGIG (reference sequence). The CDR3 is 13 amino acids. CDR3 bases: TGTGCCTGGAGTGCGGACAGGGGGGACGAGCAGTACTTC. Amino acid sequence: CAWSADRGDEQYF.

In its sample, this clonotype was seen many times. The chain has TRBV20-1 and TRBJ1-1; D perhaps matches TRBD1 (5 bases). CDR1 and CDR2 from the germline V gene are DFQATT and SNEGSKA (reference sequence). This CDR3 region has 15 residues. V was cut by 0 bases and J by 6 bases, with 17 bases left in between. CDR3 loop: CSARDLGVGSAEAFF. The CDR3 DNA is TGCAGTGCTAGAGATCTGGGGGTTGGATCTGCTGAAGCTTTCTTT.

The rearrangement uses TRBV6-1 and TRBJ2-5; the D is unclear. Trimming stripped 6 bases from V and 2 bases from J, with 13 bases between. Germline V gene lookup returns CDR1 MNHNS and CDR2 SASEGT. The CDR3 covers 14 residues. CDR3 loop: CASRGIDKQETQYF. The CDR3 DNA reads TGTGCCAGCAGAGGAATCGATAAGCAAGAGACCCAGTACTTC.

V usage is TRBV28 and J usage is TRBJ2-6; D might be TRBD1 or TRBD2, each matching 6 bases. The ends were cut back, 6 bases at V and 3 bases at J, with 15 bases in the middle. Germline V lookup: CDR1 MDHEN, CDR2 SYDVKM. This CDR3 comprises 16 residues. The CDR3 sequence is CASSLGRGGGANVLTF. The CDR3 region has the DNA TGTGCCAGCAGCTTGGGCAGGGGAGGTGGGGCCAACGTCCTGACTTTC.

This clonotype was detected ten times or more. This sequence joins TRBV2 and TRBJ2-7; unclear D gene. Per germline, CDR1 SNHLY and CDR2 FYNNEI. V shed 3 bases and J shed 2 bases, with 5 bases lying between them. This CDR3 comprises 12 residues. Here the CDR3 reads CASSELAYEQYF. The CDR3 nucleotides are TGTGCCAGCAGTGAGTTGGCCTACGAGCAGTACTTC.

The V call is TRBV28, the J call TRBJ1-2; D is undetermined. The CDR3 spans 12 residues. Per the germline V gene, CDR1 is MDHEN and CDR2 is SYDVKM. Trimming took 6 bases from V and 4 from J, leaving 9 bases between them. The CDR3 here is CASSSLLYGYTF. The CDR3 nucleotides read TGTGCCAGCAGCAGCCTCCTCTATGGCTACACCTTC.

At least ten counts were recorded for this clonotype. The chain uses TRBV11-2 and TRBJ2-7; 8 bases match TRBD2. The CDR3 is 16 residues long. The V gene end was trimmed by 1 base and the J gene end by 2 bases; junction bases not matched to a gene: 7. CDR1 SGHAT and CDR2 FQNNGV come from the germline V gene. The CDR3 bases are TGTGCCAGCAGCTTAGTGGGACGGGAGGGGACCTACGAGCAGTACTTC. Residues: CASSLVGREGTYEQYF.

In its sample, this clonotype was seen a few times. The rearrangement joins TRBV12-3 or TRBV12-4 to TRBJ2-5, with a possible D match to TRBD1 (6 bases). The CDR3 totals 15 residues. Deletions cut 5 bases from V and 1 base from J, with 14 bases between. CDR3 sequence (DNA): TGTGCCAGCAGTACCTACAGGGAGTTCCAAGAGACCCAGTACTTC. This gives the protein CASSTYREFQETQYF.

This clonotype has ten or more counts. The chain recombines TRBV7-2 with TRBJ2-7, with TRBD2 matching 7 bases. Looked up from germline, CDR1 is SGHTA and CDR2 is FQGNSA. V gave up 7 bases and J gave up 6 bases; unmatched junction bases: 12. This CDR3 has 14 residues. Here the CDR3 reads CASKRGGSGGEQYF. The CDR3 DNA follows: TGTGCCAGCAAAAGGGGCGGGAGCGGCGGCGAGCAGTACTTC. Full variable domain (rest looked up from reference TRBV7-2 and TRBJ2-7): GAGVSQSPSNKVTEKGKDVELRCDPISGHTALYWYRQSLGQGLEFLIYFQGNSAPDKSGLPSDRFSAERTGGSVSTLTIQRTQQEDSAVYLCASKRGGSGGEQYFGPGTRLTVT.

In this sample, this clonotype turned up many times. The chain is built from TRBV4-1 and TRBJ2-7; possibly TRBD1 or TRBD2 for D (5 bases each). Germline CDR1 MGHRA, CDR2 YSYEKL. Trimming shortened V by 1 base and J by 3 bases, and 13 bases separated the two germline ends. CDR3 length: 15 residues. The CDR3 bases are TGCGCCAGCAGCCAAGTCGTTGGGGGAAACTACGAGCAGTACTTC. Amino acids: CASSQVVGGNYEQYF.

The chain is built from TRBV12-3 or TRBV12-4 and TRBJ1-3; 7 nucleotides agree with TRBD1. The ends lost 3 bases at V and 1 base at J; junction bases unmatched: 9. There are 17 residues in the CDR3. The CDR3 sequence: CASSFRGRGKSGNTIYF. As DNA, the CDR3 is TGTGCCAGCAGTTTTCGGGGCAGGGGGAAGTCTGGAAACACCATATATTTT.

As to this clonotype: Here the CDR3 omits its conserved ending phenylalanine or tryptophan, so a read error is the likely source. This chain connects TRBV12-3 or TRBV12-4 to TRBJ1-1, with TRBD1 identical over 8 bases. CDR3 length: 14 residues. Germline trimming cut 5 bases from V and 4 bases from J; bases unmatched to any gene: 6. CDR3: CASSMDRVATEAFV. The CDR3 DNA follows: TGTGCCAGCAGTATGGACAGGGTGGCCACTGAAGCTTTCGTT.

This clonotype was seen many times. The V gene is TRBV6-5, the J gene TRBJ1-1, with D possibly TRBD1 on 5 matching bases. This CDR3 region has 14 residues. V was shortened by 8 bases and J by 3 bases, with 16 bases between the two germline ends. Germline loops: CDR1 MNHEY, CDR2 SVGAGI. CDR3 protein: CASAPGGLYTEAFF. The DNA of the CDR3 is TGTGCCAGCGCGCCGGGGGGATTGTACACTGAAGCTTTCTTT.

A note on this clonotype: A much larger clone differs by one base, so this may be a read error. The CDR3 end shows no conserved phenylalanine or tryptophan, and so a read error is likely. The J gene is TRBJ1-2, the V gene TRBV27, with a possible D match to TRBD1 (5 bases). The CDR3 runs to 15 residues. V lost 6 bases and J lost 7, with 21 bases in between. The germline V gene encodes CDR1 MNHEY and CDR2 SMNVEV (reference sequence). CDR3 region: CASRRQGNIAGGYTL. For the CDR3, the DNA is TGTGCCAGCAGAAGGCAGGGAAATATCGCGGGTGGCTACACCCTC.